The next 18 T cell receptor beta chains were all read from a single sample in a study of post-analysis software for immune sequencing data. Study observations and caveats: Among five TRBV segments more frequent in patients than controls were TRBV5-6, TRBV5-1 and TRBV20-1.

No antigen has been identified for these receptors. The authors incorporated unique molecular identifiers into the TCR beta cDNA libraries. TCRdb independently ran MiXCR on the PCR reads; one entry per CDR3 protein. This sample has fewer than 550,000 distinct CDR3 sequences, with around a third found just once. Sequencing was performed on blood. The receptors were gathered from a girl aged 2 to 17 with multiple sclerosis.

This chain connects TRBV3-1 to TRBJ1-2; D unclear. With 0 bases removed from V and 6 bases from J, the gap between germline ends came to 17 bases. The germline V gene has CDR1 LGHDT and CDR2 YNNKEL (reference sequence). The CDR3 extends over 16 amino acids. The CDR3 bases are TGTGCCAGCAGCCAAGAGTGGCGGTACACTGTTGATGGCTACACCTTC. Its protein is CASSQEWRYTVDGYTF. Full variable domain (rest looked up from reference TRBV3-1 and TRBJ1-2): DTAVSQTPKYLVTQMGNDKSIKCEQNLGHDTMYWYKQDSKKFLKIMFSYNNKELIINETVPNRFSPKSPDKAHLNLHINSLELGDSAVYFCASSQEWRYTVDGYTFGSGTRLTVV.

The V and J genes are TRBV7-2 and TRBJ1-5; D is unclear. From germline, CDR1 is SGHTA and CDR2 FQGNSA. CDR3 length: 12 residues. Trimming stripped 6 bases from V and 3 bases from J, with 6 bases between. CDR3 protein: CASSFTNQPQHF. CDR3 bases: TGTGCCAGCAGTTTTACCAATCAGCCCCAGCATTTT.

The genes are TRBV4-1 and TRBJ1-1; D remains ambiguous. Germline loops: CDR1 MGHRA, CDR2 YSYEKL. The CDR3 is 15 amino acids. Trimming pared 4 bases from V and 3 bases from J, leaving 15 bases between. The CDR3 loop reads CASSPSDAEDTEAFF. For the CDR3, the DNA is TGCGCCAGCAGCCCGTCGGACGCTGAGGACACTGAAGCTTTCTTT.

This clonotype occurred a few times. V is TRBV5-1 and J is TRBJ2-2, with TRBD2 matching over 11 bases. The V gene's germline CDR1 is SGHRS and CDR2 YFSETQ. Losses at the gene ends were 4 bases for V and 4 bases for J; bases not matched to a gene: 6. This CDR3 is 16 amino acids long. The CDR3 region is CASSRLTSGGTGELFF. The CDR3 DNA reads as TGCGCCAGCAGCCGCCTAACTAGCGGGGGCACCGGGGAGCTGTTTTTT.

The sample holds many counts of this clonotype. The chain joins TRBV4-2 to TRBJ2-5, with D perhaps matching TRBD2 (5 bases). The V gene's germline CDR1 is LGHNA and CDR2 YNFKEQ. This CDR3 contains 17 residues. Trimming took 0 bases from V and 1 from J, leaving 15 bases between them. CDR3 bases: TGTGCCAGCAGCCAAGAGAGAAGCGGACTCTCCCAAGAGACCCAGTACTTC. Protein product: CASSQERSGLSQETQYF.

The V call is TRBV4-1, the J call TRBJ1-2, with 9 bases lining up with TRBD1. The ends lost 4 bases at V and 3 bases at J; junction bases unmatched: 6. The CDR3 is 15 residues long. In germline, CDR1 is MGHRA, CDR2 YSYEKL. The CDR3 DNA reads TGCGCCAGCAGCCCAGGGGACAGGGTGGACTATGGCTACACCTTC. As protein: CASSPGDRVDYGYTF.

This chain links TRBV12-3 or TRBV12-4 with TRBJ1-2, with D uncertain. Trimming took off 2 bases at V and 5 bases at J, with 12 bases between the two ends. The CDR3 contains 14 residues. The CDR3 region has the DNA TGTGCCAGCAGTTTATCATCGGGCTCGTATGGCTACACCTTC. Its protein is CASSLSSGSYGYTF.

This clonotype appeared a few times. The chain joins TRBV25-1 to TRBJ1-1, with D hard to call. CDR3 length: 15 residues. V shed 1 base and J shed 3 bases, with 12 bases lying between them. Germline-derived CDR1 and CDR2 are MGHDK and SYGVNS. The DNA for the CDR3 is TGTGCCAGCAGTGAATCCGTCGGCGGGGACACTGAAGCTTTCTTT. Protein sequence: CASSESVGGDTEAFF.

This clonotype turned up a few times. The CDR3 here is CSARRQNYGYTF. CDR3 nucleotides: TGCAGTGCTAGACGGCAGAACTATGGCTACACCTTC. The chain joins TRBV20-1 to TRBJ1-2; D gene uncertain. CDR3 size: 12 residues. CDR1 and CDR2 (germline): DFQATT, SNEGSKA (reference sequence). Trimming left V 2 bases short and J 2 bases short, with 6 bases between.

Note on this clonotype: The conserved final phenylalanine or tryptophan is absent from the CDR3, which likely points to a read error. The chain has TRBV9 and TRBJ1-1, with D uncertain. The CDR3 is 16 residues long. V was trimmed by 0 bases and J by 8 bases, leaving 20 bases between them. CDR1 and CDR2 from the germline V gene are SGDLS and YYNGEE. The CDR3 is CASSVVESAGRYEAFC. CDR3 DNA sequence: TGTGCCAGCAGCGTAGTTGAGTCAGCCGGAAGGTACGAAGCTTTCTGT.

The rearrangement links TRBV6-5 to TRBJ1-1; tentative D call: TRBD1 (5 bases). The V gene lost 0 bases and the J gene lost 3 bases, with 14 bases spanning the gap. CDR3 length: 16 residues. Germline-derived CDR1 and CDR2 are MNHEY and SVGAGI. The CDR3 sequence: CASSYSLAGRYTEAFF. CDR3 in DNA: TGTGCCAGCAGTTACTCGTTGGCGGGGCGGTACACTGAAGCTTTCTTT.

The gene calls are TRBV18 and TRBJ2-3; no firm D call. V lost 0 bases to trimming and J lost 0 bases, with 13 bases between them. The CDR3 is 17 amino acids. Germline V gives CDR1 KGHSH, CDR2 LQKENI. The CDR3 nucleotides read TGTGCCAGCTCACCACCGTTGGCAGGTCCGAGCACAGATACGCAGTATTTT. Translated, it gives CASSPPLAGPSTDTQYF.

This clonotype appeared a few times. The chain couples TRBV2 to TRBJ2-3, with D perhaps TRBD1 (6 bases). Between the trimmed V and J ends, which lost 3 bases and 4 bases, there was a span of 20 bases. This CDR3 has 17 amino acids. CDR1 and CDR2 from the germline V gene are SNHLY and FYNNEI. This CDR3 reads CASSDIPAAGVADTQYF. The CDR3 DNA reads TGTGCCAGCAGTGACATACCCGCTGCAGGGGTCGCAGATACGCAGTATTTT.

The chain uses TRBV6-4 and TRBJ2-2, with D unresolved. CDR3 length: 11 amino acids. The V gene's germline CDR1 is MRHNA and CDR2 SNTAGT. Deletions cut 2 bases from V and 8 bases from J, with 3 bases between. CDR3 sequence (DNA): TGTGCCAGCAGTGACGGTGGGGAGCTGTTTTTT. It is translated as CASSDGGELFF.

The rearrangement joins TRBV28 to TRBJ2-2; D call uncertain. CDR1 and CDR2 (germline): MDHEN, SYDVKM. There are 11 residues in the CDR3. The V and J ends lost 4 bases and 6 bases respectively, with 3 bases between them. Here the CDR3 DNA reads TGTGCCAGCAGTTCTGCCGGGGAGCTGTTTTTT. Protein sequence: CASSSAGELFF.

This chain uses TRBV29-1 with TRBJ2-7; 7 bases are a match to TRBD1. V gave up 5 bases and J gave up 6 bases; unmatched junction bases: 13. The germline V gene encodes CDR1 SQVTM and CDR2 ANQGSEA. The CDR3 contains 14 residues. CDR3 nucleotide sequence: TGCAGCGTTTTCACGACAGGGAGTTGCGGCGAGCAGTACTTC. It codes for CSVFTTGSCGEQYF.

V and J are TRBV4-1 and TRBJ2-5; 8 positions match TRBD2. Germline values: CDR1 MGHRA, CDR2 YSYEKL. Trimming cost V 1 base and J 5 bases; bases outside gene matches: 6. This CDR3 contains 15 residues. DNA for the CDR3: TGCGCCAGCAGCCAAGTCCCGGGGGGGCAGGAGACCCAGTACTTC. Translating gives CASSQVPGGQETQYF.

V usage is TRBV14 and J usage is TRBJ2-1; 11 positions agree with TRBD1. Germline CDR1 SGHDN, CDR2 FVKESK. This CDR3 is built from 14 residues. Losses at the gene ends were 5 bases for V and 8 bases for J; bases not matched to a gene: 5. The CDR3 loop reads CASSSGTGGDEQFF. The DNA of the CDR3 is TGTGCCAGCAGCTCCGGGACAGGGGGAGATGAGCAGTTCTTC.